These 26 T cell receptor beta chains share one sample of origin, sequenced in a study of CD8 T cells in ankylosing spondylitis. Findings and caveats of the study: A TCR beta motif of 7 to 9 highly homologous variants seemed to mark ankylosing spondylitis blood.

TCRdb fed the 5' RACE reads into MiXCR, producing one record per CDR3 protein. The sample consists of over 400,000 distinct CDR3 sequences, 20% to 30% of them appearing once. The antigens for these receptors are not known. The sequencing sample was made of blood, either unsorted or a sorted T cell fraction (not recorded which). The receptors come from a male donor with ankylosing spondylitis.

The chain links TRBV20-1 to TRBJ2-2, with D tentatively TRBD1 or TRBD2 (5 bases each). This CDR3 contains 16 residues. From germline, CDR1 is DFQATT and CDR2 SNEGSKA (reference sequence). V lost 5 bases, J lost 1 base, and 17 bases lay in between. The CDR3 here is CSAPRDPSLNTGELFF. The DNA for the CDR3 is TGCAGTGCTCCCAGGGACCCTAGCTTGAACACCGGGGAGCTGTTTTTT.

Ten or more counts support this clonotype. This chain links TRBV5-6 with TRBJ2-3; possibly TRBD1 for D (6 bases). Trimming took off 5 bases at V and 1 base at J, with 11 bases between the two ends. CDR1 SGHDT and CDR2 YYEEEE come from the germline V gene. The CDR3 runs to 14 residues. The CDR3, as DNA: TGTGCCAGCAGTCTCCCAGGGGGCACAGATACGCAGTATTTT. This encodes CASSLPGGTDTQYF.

This clonotype turned up a few times. V usage is TRBV7-2 and J usage is TRBJ1-2; possible D gene TRBD1, 6 bases. The CDR3 spans 12 residues. Germline assignment: CDR1 SGHTA and CDR2 FQGNSA. The V and J ends lost 5 bases and 10 bases respectively, with 14 bases between them. The CDR3 loop is CASSRPGQNYTF. CDR3 DNA sequence: TGTGCCAGCAGCCGTCCAGGACAGAACTACACCTTC.

This clonotype has more than one count but fewer than ten. Here the CDR3 reads CASSLLPDRPGKEQFF. The CDR3 nucleotides read TGCGCCAGCAGCTTGCTGCCAGACAGACCGGGAAAGGAGCAGTTCTTC. The chain couples TRBV5-1 to TRBJ2-1; D possibly matches TRBD1 or TRBD2 (5 bases each). Trimming took 1 base from V and 10 from J, leaving 21 bases between them. CDR1 SGHRS and CDR2 YFSETQ come from the germline V gene. The CDR3 totals 16 residues.

The V and J genes are TRBV27 and TRBJ1-2; 10 bases are shared with TRBD1. V lost 0 bases to trimming and J lost 6 bases; unmatched junction nucleotides: 10. Germline V lookup: CDR1 MNHEY, CDR2 SMNVEV (reference sequence). The CDR3 is made up of 17 amino acids. The CDR3 nucleotides read TGTGCCAGCAGTTTATCCTCAACGGACAGGGGGTACAATGGCTACACCTTC. Its translation: CASSLSSTDRGYNGYTF.

This clonotype was observed many times. The DNA of the CDR3 is TGCGCCAGCAGCCCCACTAGCGCCAACACCGGGGAGCTGTTTTTT. It is translated as CASSPTSANTGELFF. This chain joins TRBV5-1 and TRBJ2-2, with 7 bases aligning to TRBD2. Unmatched junction bases numbered 5, after V lost 4 bases and J lost 2 bases. CDR3 length equals 15 residues. Germline assignment: CDR1 SGHRS and CDR2 YFSETQ.

This chain joins TRBV7-9 and TRBJ1-4; D might be TRBD1 (5 bases). The CDR3 runs to 13 residues. CDR1 is SEHNR, CDR2 FQNEAQ, per germline (reference sequence). V lost 5 bases and J 8 bases, leaving 12 bases between the germline ends. This chain's CDR3 is CASSLRWGEKLFF. For the CDR3, the DNA is TGTGCCAGCAGCCTAAGATGGGGCGAAAAACTGTTTTTT.

There are a few counts of this clonotype. This rearrangement joins TRBV5-1 to TRBJ2-7, with 9 bases matching TRBD1. The CDR3 is 14 amino acids. Losses at the gene ends were 1 base for V and 5 bases for J; bases not matched to a gene: 4. Germline V gives CDR1 SGHRS, CDR2 YFSETQ. DNA of the CDR3: TGCGCCAGCAGCTTGCGTACAGGGGGCAACGAGCAGTACTTC. Translation gives CASSLRTGGNEQYF.

V and J are TRBV4-2 and TRBJ2-6; D is unclear. CDR1 and CDR2 (germline): LGHNA, YNFKEQ. The CDR3 loop spans 14 amino acids. V lost 0 bases and J 2 bases, leaving 2 bases between the germline ends. The CDR3 protein is CASSQDPGANVLTF. The CDR3 DNA sequence: TGTGCCAGCAGCCAAGATCCTGGGGCCAACGTCCTGACTTTC.

This clonotype was counted between two and nine times. This rearrangement joins TRBV12-3 or TRBV12-4 to TRBJ2-1, with 12 bases lining up with TRBD2. This CDR3 has 16 amino acids. The J segment lost 4 bases and the V segment lost 6 bases, leaving 7 bases of the junction unmatched. This chain's CDR3 is CASRGLAGTGYNEQFF. CDR3 nucleotide sequence: TGTGCCAGCAGAGGACTAGCGGGGACGGGGTACAATGAGCAGTTCTTC.

This clonotype has more than one count but fewer than ten. This sequence joins TRBV24-1 and TRBJ2-2, with 7 bases lining up with TRBD1. V lost 7 bases to trimming and J lost 2 bases; unmatched junction nucleotides: 12. The CDR3 has 17 residues. Germline values: CDR1 KGHDR, CDR2 SFDVKD. CDR3 bases: TGTGCCACCAGCTCCGCCTCCGGGACAGCTAACACCGGGGAGCTGTTTTTT. It translates to CATSSASGTANTGELFF.

The chain uses TRBV7-2 and TRBJ1-5, with D perhaps matching TRBD1 (5 bases). From germline, CDR1 is SGHTA and CDR2 FQGNSA. The CDR3 spans 14 residues. The V gene lost 4 bases and the J gene lost 5 bases, with 12 bases spanning the gap. CDR3 region: CASSSTLGDQPQHF. As DNA, the CDR3 is TGTGCCAGCAGCTCGACTTTGGGGGATCAGCCCCAGCATTTT.

A few counts support this clonotype. The chain couples TRBV12-3 or TRBV12-4 to TRBJ2-7; the D gene is possibly TRBD2 (6 bases). There are 15 residues in the CDR3. V was trimmed by 3 bases and J by 0 bases, leaving 12 bases between them. The CDR3 region is CASSFEWEDSYEQYF. DNA of the CDR3: TGTGCCAGCAGTTTTGAATGGGAGGACTCCTACGAGCAGTACTTC.

In its sample, this clonotype was seen a few times. The gene calls are TRBV7-2 and TRBJ1-1; D is ambiguous. In germline, CDR1 is SGHTA, CDR2 FQGNSA. This CDR3 is 14 amino acids long. With 1 base removed from V and 4 bases from J, the gap between germline ends came to 10 bases. CDR3 sequence reads: CASSLVGRTTEAFF. In DNA, the CDR3 is TGTGCCAGCAGCTTAGTCGGGCGGACCACTGAAGCTTTCTTT.

This clonotype turned up a few times. V is TRBV7-2 and J is TRBJ2-5, with D maybe TRBD1 (6 bases). The V end lost 5 bases, the J end lost 1 base, and 11 bases lay between the germline ends. CDR1 SGHTA and CDR2 FQGNSA come from the germline V gene. This CDR3 is 14 amino acids long. CDR3 residues: CASSPQTGQETQYF. CDR3 nucleotides: TGTGCCAGCAGCCCCCAGACAGGCCAAGAGACCCAGTACTTC. Combining the CDR3 with reference TRBV7-2 and TRBJ2-5 gives the whole variable domain GAGVSQSPSNKVTEKGKDVELRCDPISGHTALYWYRQSLGQGLEFLIYFQGNSAPDKSGLPSDRFSAERTGGSVSTLTIQRTQQEDSAVYLCASSPQTGQETQYFGPGTRLLVL.

J is TRBJ1-2 and V is TRBV5-1, with D possibly matching TRBD1 (5 bases). Germline V CDR1 and CDR2: SGHRS, YFSETQ. This CDR3 region has 16 residues. With 1 base removed from V and 2 bases from J, the gap between germline ends came to 15 bases. The CDR3 nucleotides are TGCGCCAGCAGCTTGCAGGGACCGAACCGGAACTATGGCTACACCTTC. Protein: CASSLQGPNRNYGYTF.

J is TRBJ2-1 and V is TRBV7-9; D possibly corresponds to TRBD2 (6 bases). The CDR3 runs to 14 residues. With 7 bases removed from V and 12 bases from J, the gap between germline ends came to 22 bases. Germline CDR1 reads SEHNR; CDR2 reads FQNEAQ (reference sequence). The chain's CDR3 is CASTPGRTNEGQFF. The CDR3 region has the DNA TGTGCCAGCACTCCGGGACGGACTAATGAAGGGCAGTTCTTC.

This clonotype was picked up many times. DNA for the CDR3: TGCAGTGCTAGGAAGACGGGGCGAACAGATACGCAGTATTTT. As protein: CSARKTGRTDTQYF. The V and J genes are TRBV20-1 and TRBJ2-3; D is possibly TRBD1 or TRBD2 (5 bases each). The germline V gene has CDR1 DFQATT and CDR2 SNEGSKA (reference sequence). The CDR3 covers 14 residues. The V end was cut by 3 bases, the J end by 3 bases, with 13 bases between.

The chain is built from TRBV7-2 and TRBJ2-3, with 9 bases lining up with TRBD2. The CDR3 runs 16 residues. CDR1 is SGHTA, CDR2 FQGNSA, per germline. The J segment lost 3 bases and the V segment lost 1 base, leaving 5 bases of the junction unmatched. The CDR3 reads CASSLVSGSVTDTQYF. CDR3 DNA: TGTGCCAGCAGCTTAGTTAGCGGGAGTGTGACAGATACGCAGTATTTT.

This clonotype has more than one count but fewer than ten. V is TRBV20-1 and J is TRBJ2-3; D ambiguous. V was pared by 6 bases and J by 6 bases, with 10 bases between. The length of the CDR3 is 11 residues. Germline values: CDR1 DFQATT, CDR2 SNEGSKA (reference sequence). CDR3 bases: TGCAGTGCCCCAATTGGGGATACGCAGTATTTT. Translated, it gives CSAPIGDTQYF.

V is TRBV11-2 and J is TRBJ2-7; D might be TRBD1 (6 bases). This CDR3 spans 14 amino acids. Trimming removed 4 bases from V and 0 bases from J, with 10 bases in between. Germline-derived CDR1 and CDR2 are SGHAT and FQNNGV. DNA for the CDR3: TGTGCCAGCAGCTGGACAGATTCCTCCTACGAGCAGTACTTC. It is translated as CASSWTDSSYEQYF.

This clonotype was recorded many times. The chain recombines TRBV20-1 with TRBJ1-5, with TRBD1 as a possible D gene (5 bases). CDR1 is DFQATT, CDR2 SNEGSKA, per germline (reference sequence). The CDR3 contains 14 residues. V gave up 6 bases and J gave up 2 bases, with 14 bases separating them. The CDR3 region has the DNA TGCAGTGCCCCGGCGGGGCAGGGCAATCAGCCCCAGCATTTT. It yields the protein CSAPAGQGNQPQHF.

There are a few counts of this clonotype. The chain employs TRBV5-1 and TRBJ2-7; D not certain. Trimming stripped 0 bases from V and 1 base from J, with 8 bases between. The germline V gene has CDR1 SGHRS and CDR2 YFSETQ. CDR3 length: 14 residues. The CDR3 region has the DNA TGCGCCAGCAGCTTGGGGTCGGAATCCTACGAGCAGTACGTC. This translates into CASSLGSESYEQYV.

The chain combines TRBV5-5 with TRBJ1-2; D possibly corresponds to TRBD1 (5 bases). CDR1 and CDR2 (germline): SGHKS, YYEKEE (reference sequence). The CDR3 has 13 amino acids. Trimming stripped 5 bases from V and 4 bases from J, with 12 bases between. The CDR3 region has the DNA TGTGCCAGCAGTGAACCAGGGCTCTATGGCTACACCTTC. Translating gives CASSEPGLYGYTF.

In this sample, this clonotype turned up many times. This chain connects TRBV29-1 to TRBJ2-1; 10 bases line up with TRBD1. CDR1 SQVTM and CDR2 ANQGSEA come from the germline V gene. There are 13 residues in the CDR3. Trimming took 8 bases from V and 6 from J; bases not matched to a gene: 7. CDR3 coding DNA: TGCAGCCTAACCCGGACAGGGGGCAATGAGCAGTTCTTC. Translating it yields CSLTRTGGNEQFF.

This clonotype has just a few counts. This chain uses TRBV20-1 with TRBJ1-1; 8 nucleotides match TRBD1. The V segment lost 6 bases and the J segment 7 bases; nucleotides outside the gene matches: 13. This CDR3 has 14 amino acids. The germline V gene encodes CDR1 DFQATT and CDR2 SNEGSKA (reference sequence). CDR3 coding DNA: TGCAGTGCACCGGATCGAGACAGGGGACTTGAAGCTTTCTTT. It encodes CSAPDRDRGLEAFF.